Detailed here is one T cell receptor (beta chain). V was pared by 8 bases and J by 2 bases, with 8 bases of the junction left unmatched. The germline V gene encodes CDR1 MNHEY and CDR2 SVGAGI. This CDR3 spans 14 amino acids. The record originates from a study of blood T cell repertoires in COVID-19. Study in general: Acute-phase and convalescent COVID-19 samples originated in the United States, Italy and Spain. PBMCs, B-cell-depleted T cells, or T cells were the source of the cDNA or gDNA that made up the material.

As processed by the authors: Amplification of reference gene primers was used by the study to estimate nucleated cell counts. Measured with immunoSEQ multiplex PCR; TCRdb has only the in-frame clones, and not every one. D and trimming come from the DNA, and the V and J calls and clone size come from that table. Of more than 140,000 clones in the sample, around 88% are singletons; the top ten hold less than 2%. This rearrangement joins TRBV6-5 to TRBJ2-5; 7 positions match TRBD2. This TCR came from an older woman with acute or convalescent COVID-19. Material for sequencing was peripheral blood. CDR3 coding DNA: TGTGCCAGCCGGTGGGCGGGGGAGCAAGAGACCCAGTACTTC. This gives the protein CASRWAGEQETQYF.